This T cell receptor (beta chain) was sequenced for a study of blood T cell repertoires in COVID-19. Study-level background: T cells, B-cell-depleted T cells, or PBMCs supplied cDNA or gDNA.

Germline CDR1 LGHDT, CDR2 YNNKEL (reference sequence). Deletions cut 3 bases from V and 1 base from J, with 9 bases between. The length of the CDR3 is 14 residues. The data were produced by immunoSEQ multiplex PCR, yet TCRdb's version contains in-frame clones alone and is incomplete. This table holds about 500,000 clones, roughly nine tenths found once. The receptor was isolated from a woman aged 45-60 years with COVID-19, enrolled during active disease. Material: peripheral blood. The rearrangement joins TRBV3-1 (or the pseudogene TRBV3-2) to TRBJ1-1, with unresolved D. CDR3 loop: CASSHYTENTEAFF. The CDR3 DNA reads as TGTGCCAGCAGCCATTATACAGAGAACACTGAAGCTTTCTTT.